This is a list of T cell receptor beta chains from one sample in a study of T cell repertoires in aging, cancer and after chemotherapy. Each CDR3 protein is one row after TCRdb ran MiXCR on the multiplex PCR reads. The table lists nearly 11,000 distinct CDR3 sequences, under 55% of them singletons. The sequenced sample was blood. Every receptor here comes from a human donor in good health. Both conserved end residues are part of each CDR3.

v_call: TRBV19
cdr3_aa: CASSIDRDRGYGYTF

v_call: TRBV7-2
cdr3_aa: CASSIATGINNSPLHF

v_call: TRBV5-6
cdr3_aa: CASSQSRRLSYEQYF

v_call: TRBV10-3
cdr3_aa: CAISNTAEFGYTF

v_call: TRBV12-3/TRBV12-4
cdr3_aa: CASSLGGRGFDEQYF

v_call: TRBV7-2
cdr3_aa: CASSASTGLATGELFF

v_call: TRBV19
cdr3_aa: CASSPWREPGADTQYF

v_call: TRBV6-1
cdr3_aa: CASSEVARNSPLHF

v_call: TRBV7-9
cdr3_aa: CASSLVSQYTGELFF

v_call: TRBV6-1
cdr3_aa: CASSKGQGSFRGYEQYF

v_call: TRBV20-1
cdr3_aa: CSAKADTDTQYF

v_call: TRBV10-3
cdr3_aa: CAIRESGTEEQYF

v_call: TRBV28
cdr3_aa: CASSQPPGNQPQHF

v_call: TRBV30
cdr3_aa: CALAPLPDEGYTF

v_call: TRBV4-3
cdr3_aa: CASSPLDRHPGGYTF

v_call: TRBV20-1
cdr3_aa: CSASRWGGVGQPQHF

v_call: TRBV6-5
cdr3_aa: CASSYGGTDTQYF

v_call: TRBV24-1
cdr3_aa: CATTPPAKFTYGYTF

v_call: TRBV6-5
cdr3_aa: CASSPGLAGGLSEQFF

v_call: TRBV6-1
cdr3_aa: CASSVNTQYF

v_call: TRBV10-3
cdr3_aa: CAISQGQGTDTQYF

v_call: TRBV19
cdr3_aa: CASSLTALMGNTIYF

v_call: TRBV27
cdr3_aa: CASSPGLYEQYF

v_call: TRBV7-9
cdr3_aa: CASSYRESADTQYF

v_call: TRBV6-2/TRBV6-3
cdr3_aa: CASSYLLEGEQFF

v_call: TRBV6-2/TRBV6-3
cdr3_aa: CASSYGQGDPTDTQYF

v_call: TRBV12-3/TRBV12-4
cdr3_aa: CARGPGQGSFQPQHF

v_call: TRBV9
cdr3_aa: CASSVQTGGSGYTF

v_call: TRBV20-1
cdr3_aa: CSARFQGAKNIQYF

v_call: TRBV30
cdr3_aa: CAWTGGGGGQPQHF

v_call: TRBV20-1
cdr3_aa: CSAPIRGYTF

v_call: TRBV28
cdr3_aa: CASSPDRGQYEQYF

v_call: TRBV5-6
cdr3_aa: CASSLTAVSYEQYF

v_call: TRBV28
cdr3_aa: CASSPLAGGNYEQYF

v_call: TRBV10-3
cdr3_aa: CAISRASGSYEQYF

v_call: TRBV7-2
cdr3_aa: CASSIDLAGGLETQYF

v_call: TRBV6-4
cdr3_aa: CASSDRLANYGYTF

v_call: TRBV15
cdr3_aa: CATSRDASGNTIYF

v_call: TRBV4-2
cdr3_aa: CASSQERLNEKLFF

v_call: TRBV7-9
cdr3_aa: CAGRDRAGTEAFF

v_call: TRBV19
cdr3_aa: CATSGSNQPQHF

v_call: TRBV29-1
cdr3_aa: CSAGTGRTGELFF

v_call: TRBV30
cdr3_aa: CAWSTREGNEQFF

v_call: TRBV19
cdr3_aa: CASTPVGRRAADTQYF

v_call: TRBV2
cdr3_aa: CASISSGSRYNEQFF

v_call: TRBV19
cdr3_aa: CASRRGATYGYTF

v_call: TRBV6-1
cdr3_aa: CASSDLGLAGAYEQYF

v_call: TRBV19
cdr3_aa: CASSITGAYTEAFF

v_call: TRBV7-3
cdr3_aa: CASSPPGSGNEQFF

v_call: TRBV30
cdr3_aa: CAWSENLAGKTDTQYF

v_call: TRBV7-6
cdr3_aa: CASSYSPEDSAYNEQFF

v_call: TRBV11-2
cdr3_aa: CASSPLPGTIYF

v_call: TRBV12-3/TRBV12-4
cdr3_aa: CASRRGQSQANYGYTF

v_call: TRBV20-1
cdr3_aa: CSAPRTGGYNEQFF

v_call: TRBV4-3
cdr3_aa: CASSGGAETQYF